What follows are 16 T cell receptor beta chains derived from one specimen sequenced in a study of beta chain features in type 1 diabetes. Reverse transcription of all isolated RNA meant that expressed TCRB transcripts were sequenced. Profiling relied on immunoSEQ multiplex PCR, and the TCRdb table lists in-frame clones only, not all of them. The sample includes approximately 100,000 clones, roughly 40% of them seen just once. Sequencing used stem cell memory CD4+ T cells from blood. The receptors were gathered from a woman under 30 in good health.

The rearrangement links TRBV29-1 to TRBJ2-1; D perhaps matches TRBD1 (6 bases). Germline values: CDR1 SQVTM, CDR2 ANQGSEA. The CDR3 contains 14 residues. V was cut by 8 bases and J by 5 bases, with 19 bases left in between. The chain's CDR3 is CSLRGQKADNEQFF. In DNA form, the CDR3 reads TGCAGCCTGAGGGGACAAAAAGCGGACAATGAGCAGTTCTTC.

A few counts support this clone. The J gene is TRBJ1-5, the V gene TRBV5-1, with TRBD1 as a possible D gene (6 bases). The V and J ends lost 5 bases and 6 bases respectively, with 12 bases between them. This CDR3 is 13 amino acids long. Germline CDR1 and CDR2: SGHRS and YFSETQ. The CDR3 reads CASREDRGQPQHF. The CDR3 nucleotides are TGCGCCAGCAGAGAGGACAGAGGTCAGCCCCAGCATTTT.

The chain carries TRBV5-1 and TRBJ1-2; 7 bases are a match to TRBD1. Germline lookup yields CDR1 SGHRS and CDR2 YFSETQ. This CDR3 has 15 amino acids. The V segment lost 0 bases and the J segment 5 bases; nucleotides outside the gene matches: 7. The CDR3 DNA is TGCGCCAGCAGCTTGGATGGACAGGCCAGGTATGGCTACACCTTC. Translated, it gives CASSLDGQARYGYTF.

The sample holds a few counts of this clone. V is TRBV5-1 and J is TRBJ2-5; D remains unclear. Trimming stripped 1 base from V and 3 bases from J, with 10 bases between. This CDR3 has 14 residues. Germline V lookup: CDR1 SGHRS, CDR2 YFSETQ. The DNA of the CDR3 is TGCGCCAGCAGCTTGACGGCAGGCAAAGAGACCCAGTACTTC. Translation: CASSLTAGKETQYF. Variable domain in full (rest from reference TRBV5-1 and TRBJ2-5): KAGVTQTPRYLIKTRGQQVTLSCSPISGHRSVSWYQQTPGQGLQFLFEYFSETQRNKGNFPGRFSGRQFSNSRSEMNVSTLELGDSALYLCASSLTAGKETQYFGPGTRLLVL.

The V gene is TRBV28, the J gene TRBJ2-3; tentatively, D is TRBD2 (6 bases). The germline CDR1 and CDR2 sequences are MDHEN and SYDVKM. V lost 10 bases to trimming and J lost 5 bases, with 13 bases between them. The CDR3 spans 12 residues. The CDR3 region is CATWTGRDTQYF. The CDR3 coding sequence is TGTGCCACGTGGACCGGGAGAGATACGCAGTATTTT. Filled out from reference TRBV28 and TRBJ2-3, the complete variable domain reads DVKVTQSSRYLVKRTGEKVFLECVQDMDHENMFWYRQDPGLGLRLIYFSYDVKMKEKGDIPEGYSVSREKKERFSLILESASTNQTSMYLCATWTGRDTQYFGPGTRLTVL.

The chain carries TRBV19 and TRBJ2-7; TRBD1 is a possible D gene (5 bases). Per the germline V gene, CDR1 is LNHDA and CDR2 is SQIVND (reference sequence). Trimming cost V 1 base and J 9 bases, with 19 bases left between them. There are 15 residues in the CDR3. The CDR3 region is CASSIVDSPPPSQYF. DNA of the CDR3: TGTGCCAGTAGTATAGTAGACAGCCCACCGCCTTCGCAGTACTTC.

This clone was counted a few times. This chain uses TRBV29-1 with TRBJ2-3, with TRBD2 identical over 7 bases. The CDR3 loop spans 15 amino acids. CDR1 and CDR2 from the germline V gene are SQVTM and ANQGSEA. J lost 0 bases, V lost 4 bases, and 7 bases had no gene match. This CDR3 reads CSVVRRLASTDTQYF. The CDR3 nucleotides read TGCAGCGTTGTAAGGAGACTAGCAAGCACAGATACGCAGTATTTT.

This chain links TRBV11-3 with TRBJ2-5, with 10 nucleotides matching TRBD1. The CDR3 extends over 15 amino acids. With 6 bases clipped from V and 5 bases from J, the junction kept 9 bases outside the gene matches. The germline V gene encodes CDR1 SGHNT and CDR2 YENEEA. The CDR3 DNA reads TGTGCCAGCAGTCAAAAGACAGGGGGCAGGGAGACCCAGTACTTC. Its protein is CASSQKTGGRETQYF.

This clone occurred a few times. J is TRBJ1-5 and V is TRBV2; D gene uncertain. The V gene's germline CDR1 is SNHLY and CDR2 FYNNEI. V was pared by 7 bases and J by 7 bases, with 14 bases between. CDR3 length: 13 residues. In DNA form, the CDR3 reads TGTGCCAGCAAGGCCACGGGCGGGCAGCCCCAGCATTTT. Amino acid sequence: CASKATGGQPQHF.

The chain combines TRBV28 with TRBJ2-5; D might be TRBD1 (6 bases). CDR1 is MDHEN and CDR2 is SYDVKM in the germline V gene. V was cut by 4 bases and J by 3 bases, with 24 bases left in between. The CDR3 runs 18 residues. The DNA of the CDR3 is TGTGCCAGCAGTTCCCCATTAACGGGGACACCTAAAGAAGAGACCCAGTACTTC. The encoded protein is CASSSPLTGTPKEETQYF.

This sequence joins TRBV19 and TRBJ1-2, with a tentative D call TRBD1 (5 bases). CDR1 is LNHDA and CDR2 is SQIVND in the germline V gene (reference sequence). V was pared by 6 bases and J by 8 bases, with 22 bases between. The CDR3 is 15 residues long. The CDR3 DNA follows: TGTGCCAGTAGGACCCTCCATACAGGTCGGGGGGGCTACACCTTC. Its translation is CASRTLHTGRGGYTF.

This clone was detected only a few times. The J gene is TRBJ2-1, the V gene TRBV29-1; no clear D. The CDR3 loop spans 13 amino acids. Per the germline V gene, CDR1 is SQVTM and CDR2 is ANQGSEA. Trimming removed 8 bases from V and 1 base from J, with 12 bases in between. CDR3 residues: CSTLTGSYNEQFF. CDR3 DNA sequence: TGCAGCACCTTGACGGGTTCCTACAATGAGCAGTTCTTC.

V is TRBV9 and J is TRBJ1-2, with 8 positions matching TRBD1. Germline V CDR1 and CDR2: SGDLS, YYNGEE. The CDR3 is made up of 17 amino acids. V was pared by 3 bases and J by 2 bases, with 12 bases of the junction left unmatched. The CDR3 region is CASSDGQGGPQNYGYTF. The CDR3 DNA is TGTGCCAGCAGCGACGGACAGGGCGGGCCCCAGAACTATGGCTACACCTTC.

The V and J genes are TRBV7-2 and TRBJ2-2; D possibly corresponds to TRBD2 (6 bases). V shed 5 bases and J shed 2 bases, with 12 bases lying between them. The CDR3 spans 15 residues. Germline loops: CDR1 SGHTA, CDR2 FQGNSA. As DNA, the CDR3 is TGTGCCAGCAGCCCGGGACTTTTAAACACCGGGGAGCTGTTTTTT. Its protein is CASSPGLLNTGELFF.

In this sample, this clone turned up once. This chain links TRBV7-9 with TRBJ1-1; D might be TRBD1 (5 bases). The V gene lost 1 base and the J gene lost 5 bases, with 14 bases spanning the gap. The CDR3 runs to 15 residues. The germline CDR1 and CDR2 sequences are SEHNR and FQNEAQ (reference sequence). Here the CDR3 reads CASSLVGGKGTEAFF. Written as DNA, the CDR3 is TGTGCCAGCAGCTTAGTTGGCGGGAAGGGGACTGAAGCTTTCTTT.

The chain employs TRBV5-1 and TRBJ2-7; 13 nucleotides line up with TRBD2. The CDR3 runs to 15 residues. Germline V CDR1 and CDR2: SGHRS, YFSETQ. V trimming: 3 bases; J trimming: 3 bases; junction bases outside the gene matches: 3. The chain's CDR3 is CASSWTSGSSYEQYF. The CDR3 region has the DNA TGCGCCAGCAGCTGGACTAGCGGGAGTAGCTACGAGCAGTACTTC.